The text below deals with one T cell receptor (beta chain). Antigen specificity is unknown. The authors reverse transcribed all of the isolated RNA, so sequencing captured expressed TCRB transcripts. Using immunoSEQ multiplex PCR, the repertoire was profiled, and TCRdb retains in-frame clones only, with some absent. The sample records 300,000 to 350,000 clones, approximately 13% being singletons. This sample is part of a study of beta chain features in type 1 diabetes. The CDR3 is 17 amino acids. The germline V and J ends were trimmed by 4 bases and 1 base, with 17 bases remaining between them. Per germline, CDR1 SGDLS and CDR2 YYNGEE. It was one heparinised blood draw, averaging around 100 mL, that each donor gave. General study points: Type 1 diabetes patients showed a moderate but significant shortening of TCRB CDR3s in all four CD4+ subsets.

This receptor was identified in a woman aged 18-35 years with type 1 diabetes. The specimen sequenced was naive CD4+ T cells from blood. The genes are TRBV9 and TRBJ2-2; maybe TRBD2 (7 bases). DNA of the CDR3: TGTGCCAGCAGCCCCCGGGGGGCCGGGAAGAACACCGGGGAGCTGTTTTTT. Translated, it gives CASSPRGAGKNTGELFF.